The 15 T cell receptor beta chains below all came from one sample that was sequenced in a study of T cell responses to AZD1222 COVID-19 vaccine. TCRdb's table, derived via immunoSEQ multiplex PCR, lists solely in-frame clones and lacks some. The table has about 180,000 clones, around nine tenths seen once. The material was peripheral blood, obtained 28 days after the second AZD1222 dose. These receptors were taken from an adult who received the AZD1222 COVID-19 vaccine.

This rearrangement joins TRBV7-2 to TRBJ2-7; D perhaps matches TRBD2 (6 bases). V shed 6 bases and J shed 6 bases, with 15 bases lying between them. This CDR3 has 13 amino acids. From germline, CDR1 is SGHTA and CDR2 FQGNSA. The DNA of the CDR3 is TGTGCCAGCAGTGCGGGACCCCGGGGCGAGCAGTACTTC. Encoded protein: CASSAGPRGEQYF. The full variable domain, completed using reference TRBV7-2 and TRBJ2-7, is GAGVSQSPSNKVTEKGKDVELRCDPISGHTALYWYRQSLGQGLEFLIYFQGNSAPDKSGLPSDRFSAERTGGSVSTLTIQRTQQEDSAVYLCASSAGPRGEQYFGPGTRLTVT.

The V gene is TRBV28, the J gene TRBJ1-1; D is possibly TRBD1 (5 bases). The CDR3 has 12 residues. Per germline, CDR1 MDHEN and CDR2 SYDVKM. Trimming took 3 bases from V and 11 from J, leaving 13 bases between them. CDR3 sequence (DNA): TGTGCCAGCAGTTTGGATAGAAACAGGGCTTTCTTT. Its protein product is CASSLDRNRAFF.

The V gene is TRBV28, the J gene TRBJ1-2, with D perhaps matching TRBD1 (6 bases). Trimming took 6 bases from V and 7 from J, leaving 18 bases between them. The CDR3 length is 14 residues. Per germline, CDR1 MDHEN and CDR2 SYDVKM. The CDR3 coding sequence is TGTGCCAGCAGCCTGGGGGGCGCGGTTGGTGGCTACACCTTC. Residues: CASSLGGAVGGYTF.

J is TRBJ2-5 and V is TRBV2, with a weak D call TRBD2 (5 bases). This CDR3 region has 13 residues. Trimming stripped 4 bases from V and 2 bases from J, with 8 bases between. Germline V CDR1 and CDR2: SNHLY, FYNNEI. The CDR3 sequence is CASSAERQETQYF. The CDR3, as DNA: TGTGCCAGCAGTGCCGAGCGGCAAGAGACCCAGTACTTC.

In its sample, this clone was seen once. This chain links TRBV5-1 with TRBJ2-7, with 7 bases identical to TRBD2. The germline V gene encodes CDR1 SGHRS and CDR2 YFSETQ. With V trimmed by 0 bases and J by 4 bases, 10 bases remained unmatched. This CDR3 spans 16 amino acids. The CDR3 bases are TGCGCCAGCAGCTTGGCCCGGGAGGTGGGGGTTTACGAGCAGTACTTC. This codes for CASSLAREVGVYEQYF.

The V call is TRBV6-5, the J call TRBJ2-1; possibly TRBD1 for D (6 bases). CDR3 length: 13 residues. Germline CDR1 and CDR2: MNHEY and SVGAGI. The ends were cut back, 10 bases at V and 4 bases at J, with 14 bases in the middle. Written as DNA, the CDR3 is TGTGCCACCTCCCCGGGACATTACAATGAGCAGTTCTTC. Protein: CATSPGHYNEQFF.

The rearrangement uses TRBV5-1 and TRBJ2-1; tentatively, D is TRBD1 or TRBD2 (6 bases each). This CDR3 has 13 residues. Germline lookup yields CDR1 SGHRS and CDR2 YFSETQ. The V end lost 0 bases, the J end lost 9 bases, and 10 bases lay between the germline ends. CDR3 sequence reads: CASSLAGAREQFF. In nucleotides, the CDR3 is TGCGCCAGCAGCTTGGCGGGGGCTCGTGAGCAGTTCTTC.

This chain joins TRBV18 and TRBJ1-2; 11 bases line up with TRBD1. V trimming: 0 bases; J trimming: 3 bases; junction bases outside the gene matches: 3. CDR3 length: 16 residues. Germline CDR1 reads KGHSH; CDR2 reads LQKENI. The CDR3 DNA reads TGTGCCAGCTCACCACCGGACAGGGGGCGGGACTATGGCTACACCTTC. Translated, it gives CASSPPDRGRDYGYTF.

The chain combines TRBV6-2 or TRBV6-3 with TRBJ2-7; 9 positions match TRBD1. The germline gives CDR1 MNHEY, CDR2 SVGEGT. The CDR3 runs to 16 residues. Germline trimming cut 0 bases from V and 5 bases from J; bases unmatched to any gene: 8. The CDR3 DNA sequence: TGTGCCAGCAGTTACTCGAAAAGGGACAGGGTCCACGAGCAGTACTTC. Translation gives CASSYSKRDRVHEQYF.

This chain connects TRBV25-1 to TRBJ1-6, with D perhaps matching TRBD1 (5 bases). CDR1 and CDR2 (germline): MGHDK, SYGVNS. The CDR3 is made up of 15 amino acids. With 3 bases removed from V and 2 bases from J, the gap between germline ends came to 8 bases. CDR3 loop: CASSEQGPYNSPLHF. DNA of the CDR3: TGTGCCAGCAGTGAGCAGGGTCCCTATAATTCACCCCTCCACTTT.

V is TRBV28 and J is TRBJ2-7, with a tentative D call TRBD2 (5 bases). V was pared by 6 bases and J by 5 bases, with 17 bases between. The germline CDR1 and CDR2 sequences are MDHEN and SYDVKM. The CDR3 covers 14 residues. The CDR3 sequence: CASSSTRRSNEQYF. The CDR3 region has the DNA TGTGCCAGCAGCTCGACCAGGAGGTCTAACGAGCAGTACTTC.

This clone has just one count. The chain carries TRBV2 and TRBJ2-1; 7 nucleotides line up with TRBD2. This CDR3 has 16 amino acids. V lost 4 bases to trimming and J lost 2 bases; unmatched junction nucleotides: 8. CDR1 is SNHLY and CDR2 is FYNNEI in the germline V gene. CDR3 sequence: CASSVVRAGAYNEQFF. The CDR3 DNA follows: TGTGCCAGCAGTGTCGTTAGGGCGGGGGCCTACAATGAGCAGTTCTTC.

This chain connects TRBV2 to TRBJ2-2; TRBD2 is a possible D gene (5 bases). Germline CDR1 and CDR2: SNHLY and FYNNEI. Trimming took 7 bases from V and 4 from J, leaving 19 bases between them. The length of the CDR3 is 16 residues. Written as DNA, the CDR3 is TGTGCCAGCACCAAGCCATCCGGACTGTCCACCGGGGAGCTGTTTTTT. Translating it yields CASTKPSGLSTGELFF.

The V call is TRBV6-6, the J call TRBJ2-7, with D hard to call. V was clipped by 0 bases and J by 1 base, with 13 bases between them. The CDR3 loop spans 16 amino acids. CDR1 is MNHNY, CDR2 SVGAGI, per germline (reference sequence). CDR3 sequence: CASSYSLGKRSYEQYF. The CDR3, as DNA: TGTGCCAGCAGTTACTCCCTGGGGAAAAGGTCCTACGAGCAGTACTTC.

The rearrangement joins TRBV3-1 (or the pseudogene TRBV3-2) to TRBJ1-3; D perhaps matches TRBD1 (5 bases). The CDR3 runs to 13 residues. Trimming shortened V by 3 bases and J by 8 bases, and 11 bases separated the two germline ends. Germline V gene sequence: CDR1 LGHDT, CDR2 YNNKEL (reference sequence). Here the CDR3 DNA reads TGTGCCAGCAGCCACAGGGTTACGGACACCATATATTTT. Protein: CASSHRVTDTIYF.